These 8 T cell receptor beta chains were sequenced from one sample in a study of CD4+ T cells in melanoma. Repertoires were generated with immunoSEQ multiplex PCR, while TCRdb's copy carries only in-frame clones and drops some. This sample yields fewer than 150,000 clones, of which about 90% are seen a single time; 1.5% to 1.9% belongs to the top ten. These TCRs come from a human donor with melanoma.

The chain recombines TRBV6-1 with TRBJ1-2; a possible D gene is TRBD1 (6 bases). The CDR3 length is 14 residues. Looked up from germline, CDR1 is MNHNS and CDR2 is SASEGT. Trimming shortened V by 7 bases and J by 3 bases, and 15 bases separated the two germline ends. The CDR3 loop is CASISRAGDYGYTF. For the CDR3, the DNA is TGTGCCAGCATTTCTAGGGCAGGGGACTATGGCTACACCTTC.

The chain's CDR3 is CASSLWGQGNTIYF. For the CDR3, the DNA is TGCGCCAGCAGCTTGTGGGGACAGGGAAACACCATATATTTT. This rearrangement joins TRBV5-1 to TRBJ1-3, with TRBD1 matching over 7 bases. Germline CDR1 and CDR2: SGHRS and YFSETQ. The CDR3 runs 14 residues. The V gene end was trimmed by 1 base and the J gene end by 4 bases; junction bases not matched to a gene: 2.

V usage is TRBV10-2 and J usage is TRBJ2-1, with 10 positions matching TRBD2. V lost 5 bases and J lost 8; bases outside the gene matches: 6. CDR1 and CDR2 from the germline V gene are WSHSY and SAAADI. The CDR3 sequence is 14 residues long. The CDR3 spells CASSWGLAFDEQFF. In DNA form, the CDR3 reads TGCGCCAGCAGTTGGGGACTAGCGTTCGATGAGCAGTTCTTC.

The gene calls are TRBV5-1 and TRBJ2-3; D may be TRBD1 (6 bases). Germline V CDR1 and CDR2: SGHRS, YFSETQ. The CDR3 loop spans 14 amino acids. The V gene lost 0 bases and the J gene lost 5 bases, with 10 bases spanning the gap. CDR3 DNA sequence: TGCGCCAGCAGCTTGGGACAGGATATAGATACGCAGTATTTT. This encodes CASSLGQDIDTQYF.

This chain uses TRBV6-1 with TRBJ1-5, with 7 bases fitting TRBD1. Per germline, CDR1 MNHNS and CDR2 SASEGT. CDR3 length: 15 amino acids. J gave up 1 base and V 4 bases, and 4 bases lay outside the gene matches. The CDR3 sequence is CASSAMGQSNQPQHF. The CDR3 DNA sequence: TGTGCCAGCAGTGCGATGGGACAGAGCAATCAGCCCCAGCATTTT.

The rearrangement joins TRBV5-6 to TRBJ2-7, with D tentatively TRBD1 (5 bases). The germline V gene encodes CDR1 SGHDT and CDR2 YYEEEE. V was shortened by 2 bases and J by 6 bases, with 21 bases between the two germline ends. The CDR3 runs 16 residues. This CDR3 reads CASSFLGFAGMGEQYF. Written as DNA, the CDR3 is TGTGCCAGCAGCTTTCTAGGCTTCGCAGGGATGGGCGAGCAGTACTTC. Supplemented by reference TRBV5-6 and TRBJ2-7, the full variable domain reads DAGVTQSPTHLIKTRGQQVTLRCSPKSGHDTVSWYQQALGQGPQFIFQYYEEEERQRGNFPDRFSGHQFPNYSSELNVNALLLGDSALYLCASSFLGFAGMGEQYFGPGTRLTVT.

The chain joins TRBV30 to TRBJ1-4; D perhaps matches TRBD1 (5 bases). Trimming took 2 bases from V and 2 from J, leaving 12 bases between them. The V gene's germline CDR1 is GTSNPN and CDR2 SVGIG (reference sequence). The CDR3 is 15 amino acids. CDR3 sequence (DNA): TGTGCCTGGAGTCTGGGGGTGAGGACTAATGAAAAACTGTTTTTT. It specifies CAWSLGVRTNEKLFF.

The chain couples TRBV9 to TRBJ1-3, with D possibly matching TRBD1 (5 bases). Germline loops: CDR1 SGDLS, CDR2 YYNGEE. The CDR3 is 18 amino acids. Trimming took off 3 bases at V and 0 bases at J, with 19 bases between the two ends. The CDR3 DNA follows: TGTGCCAGCAGCGCAAATCCGCACAGGCCTAGCTCTGGAAACACCATATATTTT. This sequence encodes CASSANPHRPSSGNTIYF. The full variable domain, rest sourced from reference TRBV9 and TRBJ1-3, is DSGVTQTPKHLITATGQRVTLRCSPRSGDLSVYWYQQSLDQGLQFLIQYYNGEERAKGNILERFSAQQFPDLHSELNLSSLELGDSALYFCASSANPHRPSSGNTIYFGEGSWLTVV.